The clone carrying this T cell receptor (beta chain) came up a few times. Its antigen is still unknown. Germline V CDR1 and CDR2: MDHEN, SYDVKM. V was shortened by 5 bases and J by 10 bases, with 15 bases between the two germline ends. This CDR3 spans 13 amino acids. The sample is drawn from a study of OX40 agonist ivuxolimab in advanced cancers. Study-level background: Head and neck, renal cell, melanoma or hepatocellular carcinoma were the cancers that dose-escalation patients had.

The data were produced by immunoSEQ multiplex PCR, yet TCRdb's version contains in-frame clones alone and is incomplete. The profile shows about 80,000 clones, roughly 85% of them singletons. Study results and caveats: Nonresponders, in some cases, also had low normalized T-cell clonal expansion. Among T cells, CD8+ cells averaged more expanded clones than CD4+ cells. The CD4+ and CD8+ T cells in the blood had expanded clonally by week 6 at 0.1 to 3.0 mg/kg.

The V and J genes are TRBV28 and TRBJ1-5; D remains ambiguous. This sequence was found in an adult with an advanced solid tumor such as melanoma, head and neck, liver or kidney cancer. Specimen: CD4+ or CD8+ T cells sorted from blood, collected in a trial of the OX40 agonist ivuxolimab. The CDR3 loop is CASSLGLTGPQHF. The CDR3 bases are TGTGCCAGCAGTCTTGGGCTCACCGGTCCCCAGCATTTT. Full variable domain (remainder filled in from reference TRBV28 and TRBJ1-5): DVKVTQSSRYLVKRTGEKVFLECVQDMDHENMFWYRQDPGLGLRLIYFSYDVKMKEKGDIPEGYSVSREKKERFSLILESASTNQTSMYLCASSLGLTGPQHFGDGTRLSIL.